This T cell receptor beta chain was retrieved from a study of long-term antiretroviral therapy in people with HIV. Investigators performed immunoSEQ version v3.0 at survey level. TCRdb's table, derived via immunoSEQ multiplex PCR, lists solely in-frame clones and lacks some. The profile shows more than 25,000 clones, approximately 90% of them singletons. The germline V gene encodes CDR1 SGHTA and CDR2 FQGNSA. This CDR3 is 15 amino acids long. Trimming removed 4 bases at V and 4 bases at J, with 17 bases between. The sample in question was unsorted PBMCs, obtained 1.8 years after starting antiretroviral therapy. The receptor comes from a woman between 18 and 29 years old with HIV. The chain combines TRBV7-2 with TRBJ2-7; D is perhaps TRBD2 (7 bases). This CDR3 is CASSSLGGGDYEQYF. CDR3 coding DNA: TGTGCCAGCAGCTCCTTAGGGGGAGGGGATTACGAGCAGTACTTC.